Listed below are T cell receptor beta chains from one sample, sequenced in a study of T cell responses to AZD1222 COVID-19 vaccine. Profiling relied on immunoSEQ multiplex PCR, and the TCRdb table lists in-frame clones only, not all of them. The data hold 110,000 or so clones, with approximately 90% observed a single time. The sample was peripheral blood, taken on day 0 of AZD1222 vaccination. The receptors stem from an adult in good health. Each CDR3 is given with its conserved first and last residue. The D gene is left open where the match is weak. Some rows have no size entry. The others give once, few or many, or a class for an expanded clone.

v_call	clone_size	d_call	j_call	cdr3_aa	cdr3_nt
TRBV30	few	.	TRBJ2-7	CAWSVSGSYEQYF	TGTGCCTGGAGTGTGAGCGGGTCCTACGAGCAGTACTTC
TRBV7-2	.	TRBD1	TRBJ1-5	CASSTDRSNQPQHF	TGTGCCAGCAGTACGGACAGGAGCAATCAGCCCCAGCATTTT
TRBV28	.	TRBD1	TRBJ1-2	CASSLTGEDNYGYTF	TGTGCCAGCAGTTTGACAGGGGAAGATAACTATGGCTACACCTTC
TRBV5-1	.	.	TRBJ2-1	CASSLVWNTLSYNEQFF	TGCGCCAGCAGCTTGGTATGGAATACACTTTCCTACAATGAGCAGTTCTTC
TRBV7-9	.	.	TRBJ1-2	CASSLAGDYGYTF	TGTGCCAGCAGCTTAGCCGGAGACTATGGCTACACCTTC
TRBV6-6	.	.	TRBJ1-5	CASSGGNSNQPQHF	TGTGCCAGCAGTGGAGGAAATAGCAATCAGCCCCAGCATTTT
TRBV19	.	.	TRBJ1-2	CASATGIGYGYTF	TGTGCCAGCGCTACAGGGATTGGATATGGCTACACCTTC
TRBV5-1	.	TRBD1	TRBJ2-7	CASSPEGQGVREQYF	TGCGCCAGCAGCCCGGAGGGACAGGGCGTTCGCGAGCAGTACTTC
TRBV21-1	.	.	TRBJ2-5	CASSSGREETQYF	TGTGCCAGCAGCAGTGGGAGGGAAGAGACCCAGTACTTC
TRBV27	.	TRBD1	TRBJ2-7	CASSLRTGPIYEQYF	TGTGCCAGCAGTCTACGGACAGGGCCCATATACGAGCAGTACTTC
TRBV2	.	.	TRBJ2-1	CASTPHNEQFF	TGTGCCAGCACCCCCCACAATGAGCAGTTCTTC
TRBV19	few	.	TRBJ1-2	CASLIDQGSGYGYTF	TGTGCCAGTCTTATCGACCAGGGGAGTGGCTATGGCTACACCTTC
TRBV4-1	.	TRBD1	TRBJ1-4	CASSSGQVGEKLFF	TGCGCCAGCAGCTCGGGACAGGTCGGAGAAAAACTGTTTTTT
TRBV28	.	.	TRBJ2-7	CASTPQTDSSYEQYF	TGTGCCAGCACTCCCCAGACCGATAGCTCCTACGAGCAGTACTTC
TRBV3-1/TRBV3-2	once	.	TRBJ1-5	CASSQAPHTDQPQHF	TGTGCCAGCAGCCAAGCCCCCCACACAGATCAGCCCCAGCATTTT
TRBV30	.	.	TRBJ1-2	CAWSLTGVYGYTF	TGTGCCTGGAGTCTCACTGGAGTTTATGGCTACACCTTC
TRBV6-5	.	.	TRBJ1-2	CASTHSTYGYTF	TGTGCCAGCACTCATAGTACGTATGGCTACACCTTC
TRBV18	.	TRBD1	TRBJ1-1	CASSPGTGGLNTEAFF	TGTGCCAGCTCACCCGGGACAGGGGGACTTAACACTGAAGCTTTCTTT
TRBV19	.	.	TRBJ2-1	CASSIKTSGAGNEQFF	TGTGCCAGTAGTATAAAGACTTCGGGGGCCGGGAATGAGCAGTTCTTC
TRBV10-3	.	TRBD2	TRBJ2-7	CAIAGGGRDEQYF	TGTGCTATCGCCGGGGGGGGTAGAGACGAGCAGTACTTC
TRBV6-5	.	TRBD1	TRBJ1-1	CAHRQGLNTEAFF	TGTGCCCACCGACAGGGGTTGAACACTGAAGCTTTCTTT
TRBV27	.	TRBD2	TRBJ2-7	CASRTSGGPYEQYF	TGTGCCAGCAGGACTAGCGGGGGGCCCTACGAGCAGTACTTC
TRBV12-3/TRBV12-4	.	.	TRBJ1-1	CASTHGRAEAFF	TGTGCCAGCACCCATGGTAGGGCTGAAGCTTTCTTT
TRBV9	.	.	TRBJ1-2	CASRGLGSHNYGYTF	TGTGCCAGTCGAGGACTGGGGTCCCATAACTATGGCTACACCTTC
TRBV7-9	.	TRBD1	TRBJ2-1	CASSSLTGTGSSNEQFF	TGTGCCAGCAGTTCTTTGACCGGGACAGGGTCTAGTAATGAGCAGTTCTTC
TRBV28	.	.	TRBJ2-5	CASSFRGTSGTQYF	TGTGCCAGCAGTTTTAGGGGGACCTCAGGGACCCAGTACTTC
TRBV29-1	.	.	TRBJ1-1	CSAGPGATEAFF	TGCAGCGCCGGACCGGGGGCCACTGAAGCTTTCTTT
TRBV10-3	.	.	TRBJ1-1	CAISESYGLGRMNTEAFF	TGTGCCATCAGTGAGTCGTATGGCCTGGGACGGATGAACACTGAAGCTTTCTTT
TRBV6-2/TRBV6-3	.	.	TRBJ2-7	CASSYSLQDRQYF	TGTGCCAGCAGTTACTCGTTACAGGATCGGCAGTACTTC